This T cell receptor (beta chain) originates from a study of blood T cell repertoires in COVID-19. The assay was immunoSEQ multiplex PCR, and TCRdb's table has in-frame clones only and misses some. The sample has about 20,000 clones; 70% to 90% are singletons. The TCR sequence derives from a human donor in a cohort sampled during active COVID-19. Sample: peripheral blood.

CDR3 in amino acids: CASSHRYEQYF. The CDR3 DNA reads as TGTGCCAGCAGCCACCGGTACGAGCAGTACTTC. The V and J genes are TRBV28 and TRBJ2-7; no firm D call. The length of the CDR3 is 11 residues. The germline gives CDR1 MDHEN, CDR2 SYDVKM. V lost 6 bases and J 4 bases, leaving 7 bases between the germline ends.